This T cell receptor (beta chain) was sequenced during a study of T cell responses to AZD1222 COVID-19 vaccine. Across the study: Second doses that came at about 4 or about 12 weeks were put together. Study-wide findings and caveats: Repertoire sampling was restricted to post-peak T cell response timepoints.

The CDR3 runs to 13 residues. The J segment lost 3 bases and the V segment lost 8 bases, leaving 3 bases of the junction unmatched. From germline, CDR1 is LNHDA and CDR2 SQIVND (reference sequence). Repertoires were generated with immunoSEQ multiplex PCR, while TCRdb's copy carries only in-frame clones and drops some. The sample has about 98,000 clones, approximately 88% seen once; the top ten hold less than 6%. A word on this clone: Its antigen is undetermined.

The chain couples TRBV19 to TRBJ2-3; 9 positions agree with TRBD1. The clonotype originates from an adult in good health. The specimen comprised peripheral blood, sampled on day 0 of AZD1222 vaccination. The CDR3 loop is CASGDRVTDTQYF. The DNA of the CDR3 is TGTGCCAGTGGGGACAGGGTAACAGATACGCAGTATTTT. Looking up the rest from reference TRBV19 and TRBJ2-3 gives the full variable domain: DGGITQSPKYLFRKEGQNVTLSCEQNLNHDAMYWYRQDPGQGLRLIYYSQIVNDFQKGDIAEGYSVSREKKESFPLTVTSAQKNPTAFYLCASGDRVTDTQYFGPGTRLTVL.